Following are 14 T cell receptor beta chains from one sample sequenced in a study of cytomegalovirus exposure and HLA in healthy donors. The PCR had 60 Vbeta and 13 Jbeta primers. Clones were sequenced by immunoSEQ multiplex PCR, and TCRdb holds only the in-frame ones, with some missing. Found here are about 85,000 clones, roughly 80% of them singletons; the top ten hold about 34%. Sequencing used PBMCs. The receptors come from a man aged 45-65 years in good health and CMV-seropositive.

This chain joins TRBV5-1 and TRBJ2-1, with 12 positions matching TRBD2. The germline V gene has CDR1 SGHRS and CDR2 YFSETQ. The ends lost 3 bases at V and 4 bases at J; junction bases unmatched: 2. The CDR3 has 15 amino acids. The CDR3 DNA reads TGCGCCAGCAGCTACGGACTAGCGGGGTACAATGAGCAGTTCTTC. As protein: CASSYGLAGYNEQFF.

The chain links TRBV27 to TRBJ1-2, with 8 bases lining up with TRBD1. Unmatched junction bases numbered 7, after V lost 1 base and J lost 6 bases. Germline values: CDR1 MNHEY, CDR2 SMNVEV (reference sequence). The CDR3 extends over 15 amino acids. The CDR3 DNA reads as TGTGCCAGCAGTTTATGGCAGGGGGCCCGGGATGGCTACACCTTC. Protein sequence: CASSLWQGARDGYTF.

The chain uses TRBV25-1 and TRBJ1-1; 8 positions match TRBD1. The germline V gene has CDR1 MGHDK and CDR2 SYGVNS. CDR3 length: 14 amino acids. V lost 3 bases and J lost 4; bases outside the gene matches: 4. CDR3 sequence: CASSDLGQGTEAFF. CDR3 in DNA: TGTGCCAGCAGTGATCTCGGACAGGGCACTGAAGCTTTCTTT.

V usage is TRBV6-5 and J usage is TRBJ1-5; 8 bases map to TRBD1. This CDR3 has 15 residues. Trimming cost V 0 bases and J 6 bases; bases outside gene matches: 4. Germline V gene data show CDR1 as MNHEY and CDR2 as SVGAGI. The CDR3 spells CASSYSRQGAQPQHF. The DNA of the CDR3 is TGTGCCAGCAGTTACTCGCGGCAGGGGGCTCAGCCCCAGCATTTT.

The chain uses TRBV5-6 and TRBJ1-5; possibly TRBD1 for D (5 bases). The CDR3 has 15 amino acids. Per germline, CDR1 SGHDT and CDR2 YYEEEE. Trimming removed 4 bases at V and 1 base at J, with 12 bases between. Here the CDR3 DNA reads TGTGCCAGCAGCCTTGGGGGGAGGAGCAATCAGCCCCAGCATTTT. It is translated as CASSLGGRSNQPQHF.

The chain's CDR3 is CASSLLSGQNTEAFF. The CDR3 DNA sequence: TGTGCCAGCAGCTTGTTGTCAGGGCAGAACACTGAAGCTTTCTTT. The chain has TRBV5-6 and TRBJ1-1; TRBD1 is a possible D gene (5 bases). The CDR3 contains 15 residues. CDR1 is SGHDT and CDR2 is YYEEEE in the germline V gene. Trimming shortened V by 1 base and J by 1 base, and 11 bases separated the two germline ends.

J is TRBJ2-3 and V is TRBV5-1; no clear D gene. Deletions cut 4 bases from V and 0 bases from J, with 6 bases between. There are 13 residues in the CDR3. Germline V CDR1 and CDR2: SGHRS, YFSETQ. The CDR3 loop reads CASSQDSTDTQYF. As DNA, the CDR3 is TGCGCCAGCAGCCAGGATAGCACAGATACGCAGTATTTT. The variable domain in full, with the rest retrieved from reference TRBV5-1 and TRBJ2-3, is KAGVTQTPRYLIKTRGQQVTLSCSPISGHRSVSWYQQTPGQGLQFLFEYFSETQRNKGNFPGRFSGRQFSNSRSEMNVSTLELGDSALYLCASSQDSTDTQYFGPGTRLTVL.

J is TRBJ2-1 and V is TRBV4-1, with 8 nucleotides matching TRBD2. After removal of 0 bases from V and 12 bases from J, the junction contained 10 bases not matched to a gene. The germline CDR1 and CDR2 sequences are MGHRA and YSYEKL. The CDR3 is 15 amino acids. This chain's CDR3 is CASSQEAGGPWGQFF. CDR3 in DNA: TGCGCCAGCAGCCAAGAGGCGGGAGGACCCTGGGGGCAGTTCTTC.

V and J are TRBV5-3 and TRBJ2-6, with D perhaps TRBD2 (6 bases). Being an ORF, TRBV5-3 has a function that is uncertain. The CDR3 is 16 residues long. V dropped 0 bases and J dropped 4 bases, with 11 bases sitting between them. The CDR3 nucleotides are TGTGCCAGAAGCTTGGCGTGGGGGGACGGGGCCAACGTCCTGACTTTC. Its translation is CARSLAWGDGANVLTF.

The CDR3 DNA reads as TGTGCCTGGAGTGTAGTAGCGGGAGGCCAAGAGACCCAGTACTTC. The encoded protein is CAWSVVAGGQETQYF. The J gene is TRBJ2-5, the V gene TRBV30; 10 bases match TRBD2. Germline CDR1 is GTSNPN and CDR2 is SVGIG (reference sequence). The J segment lost 1 base and the V segment lost 0 bases, leaving 2 bases of the junction unmatched. CDR3 size: 15 residues.

The J gene is TRBJ1-2, the V gene TRBV11-2, with 8 bases identical to TRBD1. The CDR3 spans 14 residues. Germline V lookup: CDR1 SGHAT, CDR2 FQNNGV. V shed 3 bases, J shed 1 base, and the junction held 1 base outside the gene matches. In DNA form, the CDR3 reads TGTGCCAGCAGCTTGACAGGGGTTAACTATGGCTACACCTTC. This sequence encodes CASSLTGVNYGYTF.

The J gene is TRBJ2-3, the V gene TRBV29-1, with 10 bases lining up with TRBD2. The CDR3 contains 14 residues. Germline CDR1 reads SQVTM; CDR2 reads ANQGSEA. Trimming removed 4 bases from V and 2 bases from J; junction bases left unmatched: 3. CDR3 DNA: TGCAGCGTTGCAAGCGGGAGGGCCACAGATACGCAGTATTTT. It translates to CSVASGRATDTQYF.

V gene TRBV19 combines with J gene TRBJ2-1, with a possible D match to TRBD2 (6 bases). The CDR3 has 14 amino acids. Germline V gene lookup returns CDR1 LNHDA and CDR2 SQIVND (reference sequence). V was shortened by 7 bases and J by 1 base, with 11 bases between the two germline ends. Here the CDR3 reads CASNNGRSYNEQFF. CDR3 nucleotide sequence: TGTGCCAGTAACAACGGGAGATCCTACAATGAGCAGTTCTTC.

The CDR3 loop is CASTGGRLTLSYEQYF. The CDR3 DNA sequence: TGTGCCAGCACAGGCGGGAGGTTGACCCTCTCCTACGAGCAGTACTTC. The chain combines TRBV6-6 with TRBJ2-7, with 8 bases aligning to TRBD2. The CDR3 spans 16 residues. J lost 0 bases, V lost 7 bases, and 11 bases had no gene match. Germline V gene lookup returns CDR1 MNHNY and CDR2 SVGAGI (reference sequence).